This T cell receptor beta chain was sequenced during a study of blood T cell repertoires in COVID-19. Overall study context: COVID-19 samples from acute and convalescent phases originated in the United States, Italy and Spain. Sources were T cells, B-cell-depleted T cells, or PBMCs; the material itself was cDNA or gDNA.

Methods used by the authors: Reference gene primer amplification gave nucleated cell count estimates. The data were produced by immunoSEQ multiplex PCR, yet TCRdb's version contains in-frame clones alone and is incomplete. That table furnishes V, J and clone size, whereas the DNA furnished D and trimming. This table holds some 98,000 clones, roughly 84% found once. Deletions cut 2 bases from V and 4 bases from J, with 17 bases between. Per germline, CDR1 GTSNPN and CDR2 SVGIG (reference sequence). This CDR3 contains 15 residues. The sequence was obtained from a man aged 55 to 69 with acute or convalescent COVID-19. The chain links TRBV30 to TRBJ1-2; no firm D call. The specimen was peripheral blood. CDR3 sequence (DNA): TGTGCCTGGAGTATCCCCGGACTTGGATCCTATGGCTACACCTTC. It is translated as CAWSIPGLGSYGYTF.